These T cell receptor beta chains were read from a single sample in a study of blood T cell repertoires in COVID-19. This table comes from immunoSEQ multiplex PCR, and its TCRdb copy is limited to in-frame clones, with some not included. Here the sample spans 200,000 to 300,000 clones, roughly 84% being singletons. The sample was peripheral blood. These receptors originate from a woman aged 40 to 49 who had recovered from COVID-19. The CDR3 runs from the conserved cysteine through the conserved F or W. D genes are given only for firm matches. The size entry is marked missing in some rows and otherwise reads once, few, many or a size class.

j_call d_call clone_size v_call cdr3_nt cdr3_aa
TRBJ1-2 TRBD1 . TRBV10-2 TGCGCCAGCAGTGACCGGGACAGATTAATCCATGGCTACACCTTC CASSDRDRLIHGYTF
TRBJ2-3 . . TRBV6-6 TGTGCCAGCAGTAGAGGGTACACAGATACGCAGTATTTT CASSRGYTDTQYF
TRBJ1-2 . . TRBV5-5 TGTGCCAGCAGCTTGGGCAGTGCGGGGGGACATGGCTACACCTTC CASSLGSAGGHGYTF
TRBJ2-1 TRBD1 . TRBV6-2/TRBV6-3 TGTGCCAGCAGTTACTACCGGGACAGCCCAGGGCAGTTCTTC CASSYYRDSPGQFF
TRBJ2-3 . once TRBV2 TGTGCCCTCCAGGGGAGGGAGGGGTTGCCAGATACGCAGTATTTT CALQGREGLPDTQYF
TRBJ2-4 . . TRBV7-2 TGTGCCAGCAGCTCCCAGGGGGCCAAAAACATTCAGTACTTC CASSSQGAKNIQYF
TRBJ1-2 TRBD1 . TRBV6-5 TGTGCCAGCTCTCGACAGGGGAGAAACTATGGCTACACCTTC CASSRQGRNYGYTF
TRBJ2-7 TRBD2 . TRBV13 TGTGCCAGCAGCTTGGGACTAGCGGGGGGGCCAGTTTACGAGCAGTACTTC CASSLGLAGGPVYEQYF
TRBJ2-1 TRBD2 . TRBV28 TGTGCCAGCAGGGCCCCGGGGGGTGTTAACAATGAGCAGTTCTTC CASRAPGGVNNEQFF
TRBJ1-3 . . TRBV27 TGTGCCAGCAGTTTAAGCCGACAGATTACTGGAAACACCATATATTTT CASSLSRQITGNTIYF
TRBJ2-6 . . TRBV7-8 TGTGCCAGCAGCCCGATAGGGGGGGGACTTGGGGCCAACGTCCTGACTTTC CASSPIGGGLGANVLTF
TRBJ1-1 TRBD1 few TRBV7-9 TGTGCCAGCAGCCGACAGGGGGCAGACACTGAAGCTTTCTTT CASSRQGADTEAFF
TRBJ2-7 TRBD2 once TRBV12-3/TRBV12-4 TGTGCCAGCAGTCCTGGGGGGAGGGGCGAGCAGTACTTC CASSPGGRGEQYF
TRBJ1-2 . . TRBV28 TGTGCCAGCAGTTCCGGCGGCTTTGGCTACACCTTC CASSSGGFGYTF
TRBJ1-2 TRBD1 . TRBV19 TGTGCCAGTAGTATAGACGGGACAGGCAACTCCTATGGCTACACCTTC CASSIDGTGNSYGYTF
TRBJ2-3 TRBD1 . TRBV2 TGTGCCAGCAGCTGGACAGGGGGGAGCACAGATACGCAGTATTTT CASSWTGGSTDTQYF
TRBJ2-5 TRBD1 . TRBV18 TGTGCCAGCTCACCGACAGGGAGCACACAAGAGACCCAGTACTTC CASSPTGSTQETQYF
TRBJ1-5 . . TRBV2 TGTGCCAGCAGTGAATCGGGTCAATTTGGTAAGCCCCAGCATTTT CASSESGQFGKPQHF
TRBJ2-2 . . TRBV3-1/TRBV3-2 TGTGCCAGCAGCCAAGGACATCCGGGACAGAACACCGGGGAGCTGTTTTTT CASSQGHPGQNTGELFF
TRBJ2-2 . . TRBV15 TGTGCCACCAGCAGAGATAGGGGGAACACCGGGGAGCTGTTTTTT CATSRDRGNTGELFF
TRBJ2-5 . . TRBV2 TGTGCCAGCAACCTAGGCCCCACCGGGACCCAGTACTTC CASNLGPTGTQYF
TRBJ2-5 TRBD1 . TRBV7-9 TGTGCCAGCAGCTTACGGCAGGGGGCCCAAGAGACCCAGTACTTC CASSLRQGAQETQYF
TRBJ2-1 TRBD2 . TRBV7-2 TGTGCCAGCAGCTTAGTAGCGGGGGGATACAATGAGCAGTTCTTC CASSLVAGGYNEQFF
TRBJ2-2 TRBD2 . TRBV9 TGTGCCAGCAGCGTAGGACTACTAGCGGGGAGGACCGGGGAGCTGTTTTTT CASSVGLLAGRTGELFF
TRBJ1-6 TRBD1 once TRBV30 TGTGCCTGGAGATTCAGGGGGCTCGGGTCACCCCTCCACTTT CAWRFRGLGSPLHF
TRBJ2-7 . . TRBV28 TGTGCCAGCAGTTTTGCCCGGGACACCTTCTACGAGCAGTACTTC CASSFARDTFYEQYF
TRBJ1-3 . . TRBV7-6 TGTGCCAGCAGCTCAGACAGCTCTGGAAACACCATATATTTT CASSSDSSGNTIYF
TRBJ2-3 . . TRBV5-1 TGCGCCAGCAGTATTTCCTTACAGGTCCAAGATACGCAGTATTTT CASSISLQVQDTQYF
TRBJ1-2 TRBD1 . TRBV5-1 TGCGCCAGCAGCCCAAACAGGGGGCGCGTCTATGGCTACACCTTC CASSPNRGRVYGYTF
TRBJ2-3 TRBD1 . TRBV2 TGTGCCAGCAGTGGAGGGACAGGGGGCGCAGATACGCAGTATTTT CASSGGTGGADTQYF
TRBJ1-3 . . TRBV3-1/TRBV3-2 TGTGCCAGCAGCCCAGATGCCCCAAGCGGAAACACCATATATTTT CASSPDAPSGNTIYF
TRBJ2-5 TRBD2 . TRBV2 TGTGCCAGCACGGGGGGTCGGGAGACCCAGTACTTC CASTGGRETQYF
TRBJ1-2 TRBD1 . TRBV11-3 TGTGCCAGCAGCTTAGGCCAGGGGGATTACAACTATGGCTACACCTTC CASSLGQGDYNYGYTF
TRBJ1-2 . . TRBV3-1/TRBV3-2 TGTGCCAGCAGCCAAGGGCAGGGGTATGGCTACACCTTC CASSQGQGYGYTF
TRBJ2-1 . . TRBV28 TGTGCCAGCAGGGAGAATGAGCAGTTCTTC CASRENEQFF
TRBJ1-4 . . TRBV9 TGTGCCAGCAGCGTAGGGACAAATAATGAAAAACTGTTTTTT CASSVGTNNEKLFF
TRBJ2-7 TRBD2 . TRBV5-1 TGCGCCAGCAGAGGGACTAGCGGCTACGAGCAGTACTTC CASRGTSGYEQYF
TRBJ2-2 TRBD2 . TRBV15 TGTGCCACCAGCAGAGATCCGGGGGGTGGCACCGGGGAGCTGTTTTTT CATSRDPGGGTGELFF
TRBJ1-6 . . TRBV19 TGTGCCAGTAGAGATGGACAGAGCTACAATTCACCCCTCCACTTT CASRDGQSYNSPLHF
TRBJ1-5 . . TRBV12-3/TRBV12-4 TGTGCCAGCACCGGAGGGTCGGGGCAGCCCCAGCATTTT CASTGGSGQPQHF
TRBJ1-1 . few TRBV19 TGTGCCAGTAGTATCGGTAACGGGATGAACACTGAAGCTTTCTTT CASSIGNGMNTEAFF
TRBJ2-7 TRBD1 once TRBV5-6 TGTGCCAGCAGCACCCGGGACAGGTTAAACGAGCAGTACTTC CASSTRDRLNEQYF
TRBJ2-7 TRBD1 . TRBV19 TGTGCCAGTAGTACCGGACAGGGGGCTCCCTACGAGCAGTACTTC CASSTGQGAPYEQYF
TRBJ2-1 . . TRBV21-1 TGTGCCAGCAGCATCGCTGCGGGGACCCTCTACAATGAGCAGTTCTTC CASSIAAGTLYNEQFF
TRBJ2-5 TRBD2 . TRBV18 TGTGCCAGCTCACCACGACGGGGGGACCAAGAGACCCAGTACTTC CASSPRRGDQETQYF
TRBJ1-5 . . TRBV7-2 TGTGCCAGCAGCTACGGACAGTGGAATCAGCCCCAGCATTTT CASSYGQWNQPQHF